The clone carrying this T cell receptor beta chain was picked up one time. The data were taken from a study of blood T cell repertoires in COVID-19. Study summary: Researchers got acute and convalescent COVID-19 samples from the United States, Italy and Spain. PBMCs, B-cell-depleted T cells, or T cells provided the cDNA or gDNA that made up the material.

In the original processing: How many nucleated cells were present was estimated from reference gene primer amplification. TCRdb keeps only in-frame clones here, not all; method: immunoSEQ multiplex PCR. V and J calls plus clone size are reproduced from that table; the DNA served to infer D and trimming. The sample consists of 200,000 to 300,000 clones, about 82% of them appearing once. V lost 4 bases to trimming and J lost 1 base; unmatched junction nucleotides: 6. Per the germline V gene, CDR1 is SGHNT and CDR2 is YYREEE (reference sequence). The CDR3 covers 15 residues. This TCR was recovered from a woman aged 55-75 years with active or convalescent COVID-19. The V call is TRBV5-4, the J call TRBJ1-1; 8 nucleotides match TRBD1. The specimen sequenced was peripheral blood. The CDR3 spells CASSGPGQGNTEAFF. In nucleotides, the CDR3 is TGTGCCAGCAGCGGTCCAGGACAGGGGAACACTGAAGCTTTCTTT.